Below are 30 T cell receptor beta chains sequenced from a single sample in a study of Graves' ophthalmopathy and Graves' hyperthyroidism. Amplification of TCR beta CDR3 regions used RNA transcripts. First-round RT-PCR relied on HTBI primers, and a second-round multiplex PCR came next. TCRdb passed the multiplex PCR reads through MiXCR, listing each CDR3 protein once. The repertoire has fewer than 20,000 distinct CDR3 sequences, about half of them found once; the top ten carry 25%. The sample was peripheral blood. The source is a woman aged 40-49 years with stable Graves' hyperthyroidism.

This clonotype is labeled medium-sized. The chain recombines TRBV24-1 with TRBJ2-1; TRBD1 aligns across 9 bases. The V gene's germline CDR1 is KGHDR and CDR2 SFDVKD. The CDR3 is 16 amino acids. J lost 2 bases, V lost 3 bases, and 4 bases had no gene match. In DNA, the CDR3 is TGTGCCACCAGTGATGGACAGGGGAGCGCCTACAATGAGCAGTTCTTC. As protein: CATSDGQGSAYNEQFF.

By share of the sample, this clonotype is medium-sized. This rearrangement joins TRBV10-3 to TRBJ1-1; D possibly corresponds to TRBD1 (5 bases). The germline V gene has CDR1 ENHRY and CDR2 SYGVKD. This CDR3 is built from 13 residues. V was shortened by 10 bases and J by 0 bases, with 12 bases between the two germline ends. The CDR3 region has the DNA TGTGCCACCAAAGACAGCATGAACACTGAAGCTTTCTTT. Translated, it gives CATKDSMNTEAFF.

This clonotype was counted a single time. This sequence joins TRBV19 and TRBJ2-7; 11 positions match TRBD2. Germline-derived CDR1 and CDR2 are LNHDA and SQIVND (reference sequence). V trimming: 9 bases; J trimming: 12 bases; junction bases outside the gene matches: 7. CDR3 length equals 11 residues. The CDR3 region has the DNA TGTGCCAGCCGGACTAGCGGGCCAAGGTACTTC. The encoded protein is CASRTSGPRYF.

V and J are TRBV10-2 and TRBJ2-7; TRBD2 is a possible D gene (6 bases). Germline CDR1 WSHSY, CDR2 SAAADI. Trimming pared 10 bases from V and 2 bases from J, leaving 18 bases between. The CDR3 extends over 14 amino acids. For the CDR3, the DNA is TGCGCCACCCGCGACGGCGGGGAGGCCTACGAGCAGTACTTC. Protein product: CATRDGGEAYEQYF.

This clonotype counts as medium-sized (0.01 to 0.1%). V gene TRBV7-2 combines with J gene TRBJ2-3, with 9 bases aligning to TRBD2. The CDR3 contains 14 residues. The V segment lost 5 bases and the J segment 4 bases; nucleotides outside the gene matches: 4. In germline, CDR1 is SGHTA, CDR2 FQGNSA. In DNA form, the CDR3 reads TGTGCCAGCAGCCGACTAGCGGTAGCAGATACGCAGTATTTT. Translating it yields CASSRLAVADTQYF.

In its sample, this clonotype is medium-sized (0.01 to 0.1%). This sequence joins TRBV7-6 and TRBJ2-5, with 12 bases identical to TRBD2. The CDR3 is 16 residues long. Germline trimming cut 2 bases from V and 2 bases from J; bases unmatched to any gene: 3. Germline loops: CDR1 SGHVS, CDR2 FNYEAQ. CDR3 nucleotide sequence: TGTGCCAGCAGCTTAAGTCTAGCGGGGGGGCAAGAGACCCAGTACTTC. Translation: CASSLSLAGGQETQYF.

The genes are TRBV7-2 and TRBJ2-7, with D possibly being TRBD1 or TRBD2 (6 bases each). Germline values: CDR1 SGHTA, CDR2 FQGNSA. Trimming took off 6 bases at V and 4 bases at J, with 25 bases between the two ends. This CDR3 spans 17 amino acids. The CDR3 bases are TGTGCCAGCAGGGGGGCGACGTTTGGTGGGAGCGGGTACGAGCAGTACTTC. Translating gives CASRGATFGGSGYEQYF.

By share of the sample, this clonotype is medium-sized. The V and J genes are TRBV15 and TRBJ2-5; weak D call: TRBD2 (6 bases). The V end was cut by 0 bases, the J end by 4 bases, with 9 bases between. Germline CDR1 LNHNV, CDR2 YYDKDF (reference sequence). This CDR3 has 14 amino acids. DNA of the CDR3: TGTGCCACCAGCAGAGATGGAGGGGCAGAGACCCAGTACTTC. Translating gives CATSRDGGAETQYF.

The chain employs TRBV12-3 or TRBV12-4 and TRBJ1-1; possibly TRBD1 for D (6 bases). Trimming pared 6 bases from V and 11 bases from J, leaving 13 bases between. The CDR3 length is 11 residues. CDR3 amino acids: CASRGTFVAFF. The CDR3, as DNA: TGTGCCAGCAGGGGGACATTCGTGGCTTTCTTT.

This CDR3 reads CASDTFSGANVLTF. DNA of the CDR3: TGTGCCAGCGACACATTCTCTGGGGCCAACGTCCTGACTTTC. The V and J genes are TRBV7-9 and TRBJ2-6; D is unclear. V lost 8 bases to trimming and J lost 0 bases, with 8 bases between them. The CDR3 is 14 residues long. The germline CDR1 and CDR2 sequences are SEHNR and FQNEAQ (reference sequence).

Within the sample, this clonotype is medium-sized. This chain uses TRBV20-1 with TRBJ2-1; unclear D gene. V was clipped by 6 bases and J by 10 bases, with 10 bases between them. CDR1 DFQATT and CDR2 SNEGSKA come from the germline V gene (reference sequence). The CDR3 sequence is 10 residues long. The CDR3: CSAKKQEQFF. CDR3 sequence (DNA): TGCAGTGCAAAAAAGCAGGAGCAGTTCTTC.

Ten or more counts support this clonotype. The gene calls are TRBV14 and TRBJ1-3; D gene unclear. V shed 1 base and J shed 0 bases, with 7 bases lying between them. CDR3 length equals 15 residues. CDR1 SGHDN and CDR2 FVKESK come from the germline V gene. The CDR3 region has the DNA TGTGCCAGCAGCCAAGGCCGGAGCTCTGGAAACACCATATATTTT. Residues: CASSQGRSSGNTIYF.

By frequency in the sample, this clonotype is medium-sized (0.01 to 0.1%). The V and J genes are TRBV7-2 and TRBJ2-3, with D maybe TRBD2 (5 bases). The V and J ends lost 3 bases and 6 bases respectively, with 10 bases between them. Germline V lookup: CDR1 SGHTA, CDR2 FQGNSA. The CDR3 is 13 residues long. CDR3 region: CASSFSVADTQYF. The DNA of the CDR3 is TGTGCCAGCAGCTTTAGCGTGGCGGATACGCAGTATTTT.

This clonotype has just a few counts. The chain combines TRBV6-4 with TRBJ1-2; weak D call: TRBD1 (6 bases). The CDR3 is 11 amino acids. Germline loops: CDR1 MRHNA, CDR2 SNTAGT. Trimming took 6 bases from V and 8 from J, leaving 10 bases between them. The CDR3 DNA follows: TGTGCCAGCAGCGGGGGGCGAGGCTACACCTTC. Its translation is CASSGGRGYTF.

As regards this clonotype: Just one base apart from a much larger clone, this may be a read error. The chain joins TRBV12-3 or TRBV12-4 to TRBJ2-7; D is unclear. This CDR3 comprises 11 residues. CDR3 coding DNA: TGTGCCAGCAGTTCCTCCCACGAGCAGTACTTC. It encodes CASSSSHEQYF.

V and J are TRBV7-3 and TRBJ2-2; unclear D gene. Germline V gene lookup returns CDR1 SGHTA and CDR2 FQGTGA. With 4 bases removed from V and 6 bases from J, the gap between germline ends came to 12 bases. This CDR3 contains 14 residues. The CDR3 spells CASSSTPAAGELFF. The CDR3 DNA follows: TGTGCCAGCAGCTCCACCCCAGCCGCCGGGGAGCTGTTTTTT.

This clonotype has at least ten counts. The chain is built from TRBV5-6 and TRBJ2-5; D is perhaps TRBD1 (5 bases). The CDR3 sequence is 13 residues long. Germline CDR1 reads SGHDT; CDR2 reads YYEEEE. Trimming took off 3 bases at V and 4 bases at J, with 10 bases between the two ends. The CDR3 bases are TGTGCCAGCAGCTCAGGGATAGTAGAGACCCAGTACTTC. This translates into CASSSGIVETQYF.

Note on this clonotype: The germline gene is not matched at one end of the junction; a read error may be the cause. The rearrangement joins TRBV2 to TRBJ1-2; no reliable D call. Germline values: CDR1 SNHLY, CDR2 FYNNEI. The CDR3 is 13 amino acids. Here the CDR3 DNA reads TGTGCCGGCAGTGAGAGACACAACTATGGCTACACCTTC. It specifies CAGSERHNYGYTF.

The V call is TRBV6-5, the J call TRBJ1-6; TRBD1 matches 8 bases. V shed 7 bases, J shed 10 bases, and the junction held 9 bases outside the gene matches. Looked up from germline, CDR1 is MNHEY and CDR2 is SVGAGI. The CDR3 runs to 14 residues. Written as DNA, the CDR3 is TGTGCCAGCATATTGGACAGGGTAACCTCACCCCTCCACTTT. Residues: CASILDRVTSPLHF.

This clonotype showed up many times. V gene TRBV9 combines with J gene TRBJ1-1, with D possibly being TRBD1 (5 bases). The CDR3 is 13 residues long. CDR1 is SGDLS and CDR2 is YYNGEE in the germline V gene. V was shortened by 3 bases and J by 6 bases, with 12 bases between the two germline ends. The CDR3 nucleotides are TGTGCCAGCAGCGGAGGACATCACCCTGAAGCTTTCTTT. The encoded protein is CASSGGHHPEAFF.

The sample holds a few counts of this clonotype. The V and J genes are TRBV6-6 and TRBJ2-6, with D hard to call. This CDR3 has 16 amino acids. Per the germline V gene, CDR1 is MNHNY and CDR2 is SVGAGI (reference sequence). V shed 0 bases and J shed 0 bases, with 6 bases lying between them. CDR3 sequence (DNA): TGTGCCAGCAGTTACTCTCAGGTCTCTGGGGCCAACGTCCTGACTTTC. Protein sequence: CASSYSQVSGANVLTF.

Remarks on this clonotype: At one end, the junction sequence differs from germline, possibly due to a read error. The chain combines TRBV20-1 with TRBJ1-2; 8 bases map to TRBD1. From germline, CDR1 is DFQATT and CDR2 SNEGSKA (reference sequence). The CDR3 runs 12 residues. CDR3 loop: CSADPGQVVDHF. CDR3 sequence (DNA): TGCAGTGCAGACCCGGGACAGGTCGTTGATCACTTC.

This clonotype rates as medium-sized (0.01 to 0.1%). The chain links TRBV2 to TRBJ2-6; tentatively, D is TRBD2 (5 bases). V lost 5 bases, J lost 2 bases, and 7 bases lay in between. The CDR3 is made up of 14 amino acids. CDR1 and CDR2 (germline): SNHLY, FYNNEI. CDR3 sequence: CASSREAGANVLTF. CDR3 nucleotides: TGTGCCAGCAGTCGGGAAGCTGGGGCCAACGTCCTGACTTTC.

On this clonotype: Given the absence of the conserved phenylalanine or tryptophan at the CDR3 end, a read error is likely. CDR3 bases: TGTGCCAGCAGTGTCGGGACAGCGAACATTGAAGCTTTCCTT. This sequence encodes CASSVGTANIEAFL. The V and J genes are TRBV2 and TRBJ1-1, with 7 nucleotides matching TRBD1. The CDR3 totals 14 residues. CDR1 is SNHLY, CDR2 FYNNEI, per germline.

This clonotype has more than one count but fewer than ten. The chain recombines TRBV5-8 with TRBJ2-1; 11 positions agree with TRBD2. Germline loops: CDR1 SGHTS, CDR2 YDEGEE. Trimming at V came to 4 bases and at J to 6 bases, leaving 9 bases not matched to a gene. This CDR3 comprises 16 residues. CDR3 loop: CASSGGLAVSVNEQFF. CDR3 DNA sequence: TGTGCCAGCAGCGGGGGACTAGCGGTAAGCGTCAATGAGCAGTTCTTC.

Relative to its sample, this clonotype is medium-sized. The J gene is TRBJ1-1, the V gene TRBV7-2; TRBD1 matches at 8 bases. CDR3 length: 12 residues. The junction had 5 bases not matched to a gene; V was cut back by 5 bases and J by 9 bases. Germline V gives CDR1 SGHTA, CDR2 FQGNSA. The CDR3 region has the DNA TGTGCCAGCAGCGACGCAGGGGGCAAAGCTTTCTTT. It specifies CASSDAGGKAFF.

The gene calls are TRBV12-3 or TRBV12-4 and TRBJ1-2, with D unclear. The CDR3 spans 12 residues. V lost 8 bases and J lost 2, with 9 bases in between. CDR3 bases: TGTGCCAGCTCCGAAACAAACTATGGCTACACCTTC. Translated, it gives CASSETNYGYTF.

This clonotype was observed a few times. This sequence joins TRBV27 and TRBJ2-2; the match to TRBD2 covers 10 bases. Trimming removed 6 bases from V and 3 bases from J; junction bases left unmatched: 4. The CDR3 length is 15 residues. The germline CDR1 and CDR2 sequences are MNHEY and SMNVEV (reference sequence). Here the CDR3 DNA reads TGTGCCAGCAGGAGCGGACTAGCGGACACCGGGGAGCTGTTTTTT. This codes for CASRSGLADTGELFF.

J is TRBJ2-1 and V is TRBV25-1; 11 bases are a match to TRBD2. The germline gives CDR1 MGHDK, CDR2 SYGVNS. V lost 6 bases and J lost 3; bases outside the gene matches: 4. The CDR3 has 15 amino acids. The CDR3 DNA sequence: TGTGCCAGCAGCGCCGGGACTAGCGGCTACAATGAGCAGTTCTTC. Amino acids: CASSAGTSGYNEQFF.

This clonotype came up many times. The chain is built from TRBV14 and TRBJ2-7; a weak D match, TRBD2 (5 bases). Trimming pared 0 bases from V and 2 bases from J, leaving 8 bases between. The CDR3 runs to 14 residues. The germline CDR1 and CDR2 sequences are SGHDN and FVKESK. The DNA for the CDR3 is TGTGCCAGCAGCCAAGAAGGGAGACCCTACGAGCAGTACTTC. Amino acid sequence: CASSQEGRPYEQYF.